There are a few counts of the clone carrying this T cell receptor (beta chain). The antigen is undetermined. One entry per CDR3 protein results from TCRdb running MiXCR on the reads. The data contain 300,000 to 400,000 distinct CDR3 sequences, 9.5% of them singletons. This specimen belongs to a study of T cell repertoires in cytomegalovirus infection. Study-level information: CMV infection and matching HLA type were both indicated by public TCR beta signatures. Notes on the study in general: HLA-C-restricted, CMV-specific TCR beta clonotypes were dominant ex vivo. Cumulative frequency (of public TCR beta family members) identified carriers of CMV plus the relevant HLA.

Germline lookup yields CDR1 LGHDT and CDR2 YNNKEL (reference sequence). The CDR3 has 16 residues. J lost 6 bases, V lost 0 bases, and 4 bases had no gene match. Sample: PBMCs. The TCR originated in a human donor in good health (CMV status not recorded). Some clones in this sample may be carry-over from other donors' samples. The V gene is TRBV3-1, the J gene TRBJ2-1, with TRBD2 matching over 11 bases. The CDR3 DNA reads as TGTGCCAGCAGCCAAGAGCTACTAGCGGGGGCCAATGAGCAGTTCTTC. As protein: CASSQELLAGANEQFF.